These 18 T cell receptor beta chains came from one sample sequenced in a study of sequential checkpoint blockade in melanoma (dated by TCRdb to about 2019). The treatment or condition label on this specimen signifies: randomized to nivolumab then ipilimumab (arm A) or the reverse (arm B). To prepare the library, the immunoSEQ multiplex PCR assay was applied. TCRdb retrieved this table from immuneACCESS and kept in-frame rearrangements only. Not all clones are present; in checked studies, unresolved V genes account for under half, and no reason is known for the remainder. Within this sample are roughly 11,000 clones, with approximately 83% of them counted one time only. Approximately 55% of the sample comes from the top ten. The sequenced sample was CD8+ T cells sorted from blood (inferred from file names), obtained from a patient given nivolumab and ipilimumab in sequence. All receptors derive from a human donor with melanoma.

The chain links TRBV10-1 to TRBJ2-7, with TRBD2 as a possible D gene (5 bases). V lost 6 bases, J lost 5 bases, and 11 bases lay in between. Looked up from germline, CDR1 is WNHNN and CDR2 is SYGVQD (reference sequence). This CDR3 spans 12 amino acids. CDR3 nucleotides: TGCGCCAGCAGGAGGGAAGTCCACGAGCAGTACTTC. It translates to CASRREVHEQYF.

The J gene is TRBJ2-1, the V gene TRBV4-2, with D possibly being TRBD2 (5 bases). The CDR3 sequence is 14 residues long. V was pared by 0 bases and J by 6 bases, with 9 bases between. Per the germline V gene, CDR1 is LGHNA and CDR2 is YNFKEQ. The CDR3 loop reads CASSQDPEGNEQFF. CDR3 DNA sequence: TGTGCCAGCAGCCAAGATCCAGAGGGCAATGAGCAGTTCTTC.

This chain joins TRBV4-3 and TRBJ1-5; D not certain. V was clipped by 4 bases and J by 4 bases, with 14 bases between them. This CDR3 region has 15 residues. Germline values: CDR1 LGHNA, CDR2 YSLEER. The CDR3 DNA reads TGCGCCAGCAGCCCCTCCGCAGGCTCGAATCAGCCCCAGCATTTT. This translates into CASSPSAGSNQPQHF.

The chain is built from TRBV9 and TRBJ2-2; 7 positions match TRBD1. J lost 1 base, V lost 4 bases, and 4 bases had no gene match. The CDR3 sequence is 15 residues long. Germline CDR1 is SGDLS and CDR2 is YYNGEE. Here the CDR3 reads CASSPRDRNTGELFF. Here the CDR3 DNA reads TGTGCCAGCAGCCCGAGGGACAGGAACACCGGGGAGCTGTTTTTT.

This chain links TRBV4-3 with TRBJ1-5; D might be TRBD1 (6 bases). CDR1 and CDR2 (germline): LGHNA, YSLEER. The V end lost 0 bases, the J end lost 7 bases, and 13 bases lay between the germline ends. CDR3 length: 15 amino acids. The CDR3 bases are TGCGCCAGCAGCCAAGATCCCAGGGGTAGACAGCCCCAGCATTTT. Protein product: CASSQDPRGRQPQHF.

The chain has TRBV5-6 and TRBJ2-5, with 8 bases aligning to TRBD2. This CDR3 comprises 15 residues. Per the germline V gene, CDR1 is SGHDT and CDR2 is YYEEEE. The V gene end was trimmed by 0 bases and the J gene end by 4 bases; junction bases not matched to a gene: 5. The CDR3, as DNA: TGTGCCAGCAGCTTGGAGCGGGGGACTCGAGAGACCCAGTACTTC. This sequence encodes CASSLERGTRETQYF.

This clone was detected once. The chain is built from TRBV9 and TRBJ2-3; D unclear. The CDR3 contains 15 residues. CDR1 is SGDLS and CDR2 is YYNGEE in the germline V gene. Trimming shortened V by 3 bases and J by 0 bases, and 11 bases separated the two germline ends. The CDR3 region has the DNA TGTGCCAGCAGCGCCGGTCAAGCTAGCACAGATACGCAGTATTTT. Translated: CASSAGQASTDTQYF.

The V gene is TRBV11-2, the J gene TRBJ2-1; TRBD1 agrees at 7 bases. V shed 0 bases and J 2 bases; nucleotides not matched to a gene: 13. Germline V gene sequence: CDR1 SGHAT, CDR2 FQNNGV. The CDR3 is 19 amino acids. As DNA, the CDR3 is TGTGCCAGCAGCTTAGATAGTAGGCTTGGACAGGCAACCTACAATGAGCAGTTCTTC. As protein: CASSLDSRLGQATYNEQFF.

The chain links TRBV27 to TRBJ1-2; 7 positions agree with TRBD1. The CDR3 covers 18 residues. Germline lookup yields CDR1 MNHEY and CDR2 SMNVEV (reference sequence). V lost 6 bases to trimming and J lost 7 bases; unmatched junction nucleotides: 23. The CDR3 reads CASSLVRARGTPWGGYTF. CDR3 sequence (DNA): TGTGCCAGCAGCTTAGTCCGGGCCAGGGGGACCCCCTGGGGTGGCTACACCTTC.

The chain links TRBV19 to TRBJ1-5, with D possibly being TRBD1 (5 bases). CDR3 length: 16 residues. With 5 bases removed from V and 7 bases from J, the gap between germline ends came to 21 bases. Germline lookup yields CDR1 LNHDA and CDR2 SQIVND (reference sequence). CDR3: CASSGKSRVGEQPQHF. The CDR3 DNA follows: TGTGCCAGTAGTGGGAAATCCAGGGTTGGGGAACAGCCCCAGCATTTT.

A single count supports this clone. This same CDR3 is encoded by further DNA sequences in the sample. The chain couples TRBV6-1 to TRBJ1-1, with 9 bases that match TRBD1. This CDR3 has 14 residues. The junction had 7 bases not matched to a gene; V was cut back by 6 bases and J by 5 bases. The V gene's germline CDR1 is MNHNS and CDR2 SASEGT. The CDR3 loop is CASRPRDRVTEAFF. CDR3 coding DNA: TGTGCCAGCAGACCCCGGGACAGGGTTACTGAAGCTTTCTTT.

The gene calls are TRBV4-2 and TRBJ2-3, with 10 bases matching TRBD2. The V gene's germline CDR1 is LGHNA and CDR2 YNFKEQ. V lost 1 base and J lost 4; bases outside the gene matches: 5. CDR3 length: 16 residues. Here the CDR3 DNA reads TGTGCCAGCAGCCAAGGGGGAGCGGGGGGGGCAGATACGCAGTATTTT. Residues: CASSQGGAGGADTQYF.

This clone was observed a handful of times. In nucleotides, the CDR3 is TGCGCCAGCAGCCAAGATTCAGGGTCTAATTCACCCCTCCACTTT. Protein: CASSQDSGSNSPLHF. The chain links TRBV4-1 to TRBJ1-6, with a possible D match to TRBD1 (5 bases). The CDR3 has 15 amino acids. Germline CDR1 MGHRA, CDR2 YSYEKL. Between the trimmed V and J ends, which lost 0 bases and 6 bases, there was a span of 9 bases.

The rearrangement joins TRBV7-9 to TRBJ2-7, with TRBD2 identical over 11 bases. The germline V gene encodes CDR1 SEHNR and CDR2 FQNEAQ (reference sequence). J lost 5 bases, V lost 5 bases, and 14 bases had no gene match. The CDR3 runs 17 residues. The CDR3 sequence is CASSGEGLAGGENEQYF. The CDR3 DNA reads TGTGCCAGCAGCGGCGAGGGCCTAGCGGGGGGAGAGAACGAGCAGTACTTC. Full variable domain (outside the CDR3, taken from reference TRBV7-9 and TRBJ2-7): DTGVSQNPRHKITKRGQNVTFRCDPISEHNRLYWYRQTLGQGPEFLTYFQNEAQLEKSRLLSDRFSAERPKGSFSTLEIQRTEQGDSAMYLCASSGEGLAGGENEQYFGPGTRLTVT.

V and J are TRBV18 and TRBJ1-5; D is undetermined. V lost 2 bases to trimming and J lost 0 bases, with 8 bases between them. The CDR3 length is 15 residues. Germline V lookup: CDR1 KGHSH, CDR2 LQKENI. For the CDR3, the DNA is TGTGCCAGCTCACCATCCGGTTATAGCAATCAGCCCCAGCATTTT. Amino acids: CASSPSGYSNQPQHF.

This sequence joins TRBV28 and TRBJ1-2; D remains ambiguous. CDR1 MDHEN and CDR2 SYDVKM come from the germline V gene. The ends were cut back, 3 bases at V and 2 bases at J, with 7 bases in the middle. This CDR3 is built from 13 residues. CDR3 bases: TGTGCCAGCAGTTTGACACCGAACTATGGCTACACCTTC. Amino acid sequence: CASSLTPNYGYTF.

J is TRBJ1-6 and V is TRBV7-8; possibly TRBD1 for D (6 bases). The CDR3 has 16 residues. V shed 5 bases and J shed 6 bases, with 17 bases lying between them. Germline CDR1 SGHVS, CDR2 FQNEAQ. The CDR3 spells CASSPDSQSLNSPLHF. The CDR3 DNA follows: TGTGCCAGCAGCCCGGACAGCCAAAGCCTTAATTCACCCCTCCACTTT. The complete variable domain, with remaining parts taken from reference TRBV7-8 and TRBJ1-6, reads GAGVSQSPRYKVAKRGQDVALRCDPISGHVSLFWYQQALGQGPEFLTYFQNEAQLDKSGLPSDRFFAERPEGSVSTLKIQRTQQEDSAVYLCASSPDSQSLNSPLHFGNGTRLTVT.

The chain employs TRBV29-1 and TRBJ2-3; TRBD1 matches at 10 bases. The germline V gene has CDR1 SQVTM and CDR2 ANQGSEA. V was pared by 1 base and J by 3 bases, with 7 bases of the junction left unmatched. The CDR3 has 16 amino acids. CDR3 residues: CSVEGWDRGHTDTQYF. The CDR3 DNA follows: TGCAGCGTTGAAGGGTGGGACAGGGGCCATACAGATACGCAGTATTTT.